This record concerns one T cell receptor beta chain sequence. The antigen remains unidentified. The data are from a study of OX40 agonist ivuxolimab in advanced cancers. The data were produced by immunoSEQ multiplex PCR, yet TCRdb's version contains in-frame clones alone and is incomplete. This table holds fewer than 85,000 clones, about 77% found once. Study-wide findings and caveats: In general, CD8+ T cells held more expanded clones than CD4+ did, on average.

Samples of blood were obtained at baseline, on cycle 4 day 1, and on cycle 7 day 1. Germline V lookup: CDR1 MDHEN, CDR2 SYDVKM. The ends lost 4 bases at V and 0 bases at J; junction bases unmatched: 14. This CDR3 contains 19 residues. The V and J genes are TRBV28 and TRBJ1-2, with 10 bases fitting TRBD1. This receptor was taken from an adult with an advanced solid tumor such as melanoma, head and neck, liver or kidney cancer. The sequenced sample was CD4+ or CD8+ T cells sorted from blood, obtained in a trial of the OX40 agonist ivuxolimab. CDR3 sequence: CASSYKEGQGHPTNYGYTF. DNA for the CDR3: TGTGCCAGCAGTTATAAAGAGGGACAGGGGCACCCTACTAACTATGGCTACACCTTC.